The 21 T cell receptor beta chains in this list originate from one sample, sequenced in a study of Ad26.COV2.S vaccination and SARS-CoV-2 variants. Measured with immunoSEQ multiplex PCR; TCRdb has only the in-frame clones, and not every one. In the table there are under 600,000 clones, roughly nine tenths of which are singletons. Described treatment: around 19 received Ad26.COV2.S at low or high dose, single or two shots; 5 received placebo; per-sample allocation not given. Sampling happened 63 days after the first vaccine or placebo injection. The input for sequencing was peripheral blood, taken in a trial of Ad26.COV2.S vaccine versus placebo. The receptors stem from a person between 18 and 60 years old who received the Ad26.COV2.S COVID-19 vaccine or a placebo.

The CDR3 loop is CASSQSWLAGDSSSYNEQFF. DNA for the CDR3: TGTGCCAGCAGCCAATCGTGGCTAGCGGGAGATTCTAGCTCCTACAATGAGCAGTTCTTC. V and J are TRBV16 and TRBJ2-1; 10 bases are a match to TRBD2. V trimming: 0 bases; J trimming: 0 bases; junction bases outside the gene matches: 11. The CDR3 consists of 20 residues. Per germline, CDR1 KGHSY and CDR2 FQNENV.

This clone has only a few counts. The V call is TRBV5-1, the J call TRBJ2-5, with D tentatively TRBD1 (6 bases). CDR1 and CDR2 from the germline V gene are SGHRS and YFSETQ. This CDR3 has 14 amino acids. Trimming left V 5 bases short and J 7 bases short, with 18 bases between. The CDR3 sequence is CASRTGTSEATQYF. DNA of the CDR3: TGCGCCAGCAGGACCGGGACATCCGAGGCGACCCAGTACTTC.

Concerning this clone itself: An end of the junction differs from the germline gene, which may be a read error. This chain connects TRBV4-1 to TRBJ1-4, with unresolved D. This CDR3 has 16 residues. CDR1 is MGHRA, CDR2 YSYEKL, per germline. In DNA, the CDR3 is TGCGCCAGCAGTCAAGATGTGTCCCTGGGGAATGAAAAACTGTTTTTT. Encoded protein: CASSQDVSLGNEKLFF.

The chain uses TRBV6-2 or TRBV6-3 and TRBJ1-1; no definite D call. The CDR3 covers 15 residues. The V gene lost 2 bases and the J gene lost 4 bases, with 14 bases spanning the gap. The germline V gene has CDR1 MNHEY and CDR2 SVGEGT. In nucleotides, the CDR3 is TGTGCCAGCAGTTACCACGGTGGAGGGAGCACTGAAGCTTTCTTT. Amino acid sequence: CASSYHGGGSTEAFF.

The J gene is TRBJ2-1, the V gene TRBV3-1 (or the pseudogene TRBV3-2); 14 bases match TRBD2. Per germline, CDR1 LGHDT and CDR2 YNNKEL (reference sequence). The CDR3 length is 19 residues. The trim removed 4 bases at V and 1 base at J, leaving 9 bases unmatched. CDR3: CASSLRLAGGPGSYNEQFF. CDR3 DNA sequence: TGTGCCAGCAGCCTTCGACTAGCGGGAGGGCCGGGTTCCTACAATGAGCAGTTCTTC.

This clone appeared a single time. The chain recombines TRBV27 with TRBJ2-4, with D perhaps matching TRBD1 (6 bases). CDR3 size: 16 residues. Deletions cut 4 bases from V and 3 bases from J, with 16 bases between. Germline V CDR1 and CDR2: MNHEY, SMNVEV (reference sequence). CDR3 coding DNA: TGTGCCAGCAGTTCCCGATGGACAGCCGACAAAAACATTCAGTACTTC. This sequence encodes CASSSRWTADKNIQYF.

The chain is built from TRBV6-2 or TRBV6-3 and TRBJ2-3; TRBD2 matches 12 bases. Germline V gene data show CDR1 as MNHEY and CDR2 as SVGEGT. This CDR3 region has 17 residues. The J segment lost 0 bases and the V segment lost 6 bases, leaving 7 bases of the junction unmatched. This chain's CDR3 is CASSKRTSGASTDTQYF. CDR3 in DNA: TGTGCCAGCAGCAAACGGACTAGCGGGGCAAGCACAGATACGCAGTATTTT.

The chain recombines TRBV7-9 with TRBJ2-1; D ambiguous. With 5 bases removed from V and 9 bases from J, the gap between germline ends came to 17 bases. CDR3 size: 14 residues. CDR1 is SEHNR and CDR2 is FQNEAQ in the germline V gene (reference sequence). CDR3 DNA: TGTGCCAGCAGCCCTATCGGACCCTCTCCTGAGCAGTTCTTC. As protein: CASSPIGPSPEQFF.

The CDR3 here is CASSPIQGDTEAFF. DNA for the CDR3: TGTGCCAGCTCACCGATTCAGGGAGACACTGAAGCTTTCTTT. This rearrangement joins TRBV18 to TRBJ1-1, with D possibly TRBD1 on 5 matching bases. The CDR3 is made up of 14 amino acids. Trimming took off 3 bases at V and 3 bases at J, with 11 bases between the two ends. CDR1 and CDR2 from the germline V gene are KGHSH and LQKENI.

The V gene is TRBV30, the J gene TRBJ1-6, with D perhaps matching TRBD1 (5 bases). Germline CDR1 GTSNPN, CDR2 SVGIG (reference sequence). The CDR3 loop spans 13 amino acids. With 0 bases removed from V and 10 bases from J, the gap between germline ends came to 10 bases. Written as DNA, the CDR3 is TGTGCCTGGAGTGTTCAGGGAGGATCACCCCTCCACTTT. Translated, it gives CAWSVQGGSPLHF.

The chain uses TRBV7-9 and TRBJ2-1; the D is unclear. Trimming removed 5 bases from V and 2 bases from J, with 4 bases in between. Germline V gene sequence: CDR1 SEHNR, CDR2 FQNEAQ (reference sequence). This CDR3 contains 12 residues. The CDR3 nucleotides are TGTGCCAGCAGCCCCGCCTACAATGAGCAGTTCTTC. This gives the protein CASSPAYNEQFF.

This clone was observed a single time. The rearrangement links TRBV5-1 to TRBJ1-2, with D unclear. Trimming stripped 4 bases from V and 4 bases from J, with 11 bases between. The CDR3 spans 13 residues. The germline gives CDR1 SGHRS, CDR2 YFSETQ. CDR3 loop: CASSTGPVYGYTF. CDR3 coding DNA: TGCGCCAGCAGCACCGGGCCCGTCTATGGCTACACCTTC.

The chain links TRBV4-1 to TRBJ1-1; no clear D. CDR1 is MGHRA and CDR2 is YSYEKL in the germline V gene. The CDR3 contains 13 residues. V lost 0 bases, J lost 9 bases, and 11 bases lay in between. The CDR3 region has the DNA TGCGCCAGCAGCCAAGACCTACCGGGCAAAGCTTTCTTT. Protein product: CASSQDLPGKAFF.

The chain couples TRBV7-8 to TRBJ1-1, with TRBD1 matching 7 bases. Trimming took 2 bases from V and 0 from J; bases not matched to a gene: 3. The length of the CDR3 is 15 residues. The germline V gene encodes CDR1 SGHVS and CDR2 FQNEAQ. In DNA, the CDR3 is TGTGCCAGCAGCTTATCGACAGGGCTGAACACTGAAGCTTTCTTT. Translation gives CASSLSTGLNTEAFF. Combining the CDR3 with reference TRBV7-8 and TRBJ1-1 gives the whole variable domain GAGVSQSPRYKVAKRGQDVALRCDPISGHVSLFWYQQALGQGPEFLTYFQNEAQLDKSGLPSDRFFAERPEGSVSTLKIQRTQQEDSAVYLCASSLSTGLNTEAFFGQGTRLTVV.

The gene calls are TRBV5-6 and TRBJ2-6, with D unclear. The germline V gene encodes CDR1 SGHDT and CDR2 YYEEEE. This CDR3 has 15 amino acids. V lost 0 bases, J lost 0 bases, and 4 bases lay in between. The CDR3 loop reads CASSLGASGANVLTF. In DNA form, the CDR3 reads TGTGCCAGCAGCTTGGGCGCCTCTGGGGCCAACGTCCTGACTTTC. Based on the CDR3 plus reference TRBV5-6 and TRBJ2-6, the full variable domain is DAGVTQSPTHLIKTRGQQVTLRCSPKSGHDTVSWYQQALGQGPQFIFQYYEEEERQRGNFPDRFSGHQFPNYSSELNVNALLLGDSALYLCASSLGASGANVLTFGAGSRLTVL.

This clone was counted a few times. V usage is TRBV21-1 and J usage is TRBJ1-1. TRBV21-1 is recorded as a pseudogene. The CDR3 loop spans 13 amino acids. The CDR3 bases are TGTGCCAGCAGCAAAGGGGAAGGGCCTGAAGCTTTCTTT. This translates into CASSKGEGPEAFF.

This chain links TRBV9 with TRBJ2-7, with D possibly TRBD2 on 5 matching bases. Trimming took off 0 bases at V and 4 bases at J, with 14 bases between the two ends. The germline CDR1 and CDR2 sequences are SGDLS and YYNGEE. This CDR3 spans 15 amino acids. This CDR3 reads CASSVAGSALYEQYF. CDR3 in DNA: TGTGCCAGCAGCGTAGCGGGGTCAGCACTTTACGAGCAGTACTTC.

The genes are TRBV3-1 (or the pseudogene TRBV3-2) and TRBJ2-1, with D possibly TRBD2 on 6 matching bases. Germline assignment: CDR1 LGHDT and CDR2 YNNKEL (reference sequence). Trimming removed 2 bases at V and 0 bases at J, with 8 bases between. This CDR3 has 15 amino acids. The CDR3 nucleotides read TGTGCCAGCAGCCAACGGGGGAGCTCCTACAATGAGCAGTTCTTC. Encoded protein: CASSQRGSSYNEQFF.

This clone came up once. Other DNA sequences within the sample encode an identical CDR3. V usage is TRBV9 and J usage is TRBJ1-1, with D unclear. The CDR3 spans 13 residues. The germline V gene has CDR1 SGDLS and CDR2 YYNGEE. Trimming pared 2 bases from V and 1 base from J, leaving 6 bases between. This chain's CDR3 is CASSVGPNTEAFF. The CDR3 DNA reads TGTGCCAGCAGCGTCGGACCGAACACTGAAGCTTTCTTT.

The chain uses TRBV19 and TRBJ2-1; D perhaps matches TRBD2 (5 bases). V gave up 5 bases and J gave up 3 bases, with 5 bases separating them. Germline V gene sequence: CDR1 LNHDA, CDR2 SQIVND (reference sequence). The CDR3 runs to 12 residues. CDR3 sequence: CASSDYYNEQFF. The CDR3, as DNA: TGTGCCAGTAGTGACTACTACAATGAGCAGTTCTTC. Full variable domain (missing parts from reference TRBV19 and TRBJ2-1): DGGITQSPKYLFRKEGQNVTLSCEQNLNHDAMYWYRQDPGQGLRLIYYSQIVNDFQKGDIAEGYSVSREKKESFPLTVTSAQKNPTAFYLCASSDYYNEQFFGPGTRLTVL.

CDR3 protein: CASSSRTDMNTEAFF. The CDR3 DNA sequence: TGTGCCAGCAGCTCCCGGACAGATATGAACACTGAAGCTTTCTTT. The chain uses TRBV5-6 and TRBJ1-1; possible D gene TRBD1, 6 bases. The germline V gene encodes CDR1 SGHDT and CDR2 YYEEEE. This CDR3 has 15 residues. Between the trimmed V and J ends, which lost 3 bases and 0 bases, there was a span of 12 bases.